A selection of T cell receptor beta chains follows, all from one sample in a study of OX40 agonist ivuxolimab in advanced cancers. Sequenced by immunoSEQ multiplex PCR; TCRdb stores in-frame clones only, minus some. The table shows roughly 56,000 clones, with roughly 87% occurring only once. This specimen was CD4+ or CD8+ T cells sorted from blood, taken in a trial of the OX40 agonist ivuxolimab. The origin of the receptors is an adult with an advanced solid tumor such as melanoma, head and neck, liver or kidney cancer. CDR3s include the opening cysteine and the closing phenylalanine or tryptophan. The order of the fields is clone size, CDR3 length, D gene, V gene, J gene, CDR3 DNA, CDR3 protein. D genes are given only for firm matches. Size is stated for part of the rows, as once, few or many counts, or as a class when the clone is expanded.

NA,15,NA,TRBV27,TRBJ2-3,TGTGCCAGCAGTTTAGAGGGTCTGGGCACAGATACGCAGTATTTT,CASSLEGLGTDTQYF
NA,13,TRBD2,TRBV6-6,TRBJ2-7,TGTGCCAGCAGTTCTCTAGCGGCCTACGAGCAGTACTTC,CASSSLAAYEQYF
NA,14,NA,TRBV7-9,TRBJ2-5,TGTGCCAGCAGCTTATCGTCAGTTTCCGAGACCCAGTACTTC,CASSLSSVSETQYF
NA,15,TRBD1,TRBV14,TRBJ2-7,TGTGCCAGCAGCCAAGGTGAGACAGGGATGTACGAGCAGTACTTC,CASSQGETGMYEQYF
NA,15,NA,TRBV7-8,TRBJ2-1,TGTGCCAGCAGCTTAGGCGGAGGGGGGTGGGATGAGCAGTTCTTC,CASSLGGGGWDEQFF
NA,15,TRBD2,TRBV18,TRBJ2-7,TGTGCCAGCTCGCAGGGACTAGAGCCCTTTTACGAGCAGTACTTC,CASSQGLEPFYEQYF
once,14,NA,TRBV6-1,TRBJ1-6,TGTGCCAGCAGTGAAAGGGAAGCTAATTCACCCCTCCACTTT,CASSEREANSPLHF
NA,19,TRBD1,TRBV5-5,TRBJ2-6,TGTGCCAGCAGCCCGGGTAAGGGACAGGGGACTCCTGGGGCCAACGTCCTGACTTTC,CASSPGKGQGTPGANVLTF
NA,15,TRBD1,TRBV5-1,TRBJ2-1,TGCGCCAGCAGCCAGGGACAGGGGCGGTTCAATGAGCAGTTCTTC,CASSQGQGRFNEQFF
NA,18,NA,TRBV4-1,TRBJ2-2,TGCGCCAGCAGCCTTGCAGGACCAAGAAGTGGAGGAACCGGGGAGCTGTTTTTT,CASSLAGPRSGGTGELFF
once,14,NA,TRBV7-3,TRBJ1-1,TGTGCCAGCAGCTTGGACGGCCTAGCTACTGAAGCTTTCTTT,CASSLDGLATEAFF
NA,14,TRBD1,TRBV30,TRBJ2-3,TGTGCCTGGAGTCTCGGACAGGGAACAGATACGCAGTATTTT,CAWSLGQGTDTQYF
NA,14,NA,TRBV2,TRBJ1-1,TGTGCCAGCAGACTAGTGACAGGCCACACTGAAGCTTTCTTT,CASRLVTGHTEAFF
few,15,TRBD2,TRBV11-3,TRBJ2-1,TGTGCCAGCAGCTTAGAGCGGGAGGCTAACAATGAGCAGTTCTTC,CASSLEREANNEQFF
NA,15,NA,TRBV11-3,TRBJ1-3,TGTGCCAGCAGCACGGGTCATTTCTCTGGAAACACCATATATTTT,CASSTGHFSGNTIYF
NA,15,NA,TRBV5-4,TRBJ1-2,TGTGCCAGCAGCTTGGACAACCTCCCTATCAGGGGCTACACCTTC,CASSLDNLPIRGYTF
NA,11,NA,TRBV14,TRBJ2-4,TGTGCCAGCAGCCAAAAAAACATTCAGTACTTC,CASSQKNIQYF
NA,15,NA,TRBV4-2,TRBJ2-3,TGTGCCAGCAGCCGGGCATGGGGTGGCACAGATACGCAGTATTTT,CASSRAWGGTDTQYF
NA,14,TRBD2,TRBV5-1,TRBJ2-7,TGCGCCAGCAGCTTGGCCGGGCAGGGAGGGGAGCAGTACTTC,CASSLAGQGGEQYF
NA,14,NA,TRBV5-1,TRBJ2-3,TGCGCCAGCAGCTTGGAGCACCCAACAGATACGCAGTATTTT,CASSLEHPTDTQYF